The entry below gives a single T cell receptor (beta chain) sequence along with its context. Its target is unknown. Through a sample-barcoded 5' primer and a J-beta primer mix, a second PCR was run for roughly 7 to 12 cycles. A template-switch adaptor that had 12 random nucleotides put a tag on each cDNA molecule. TCRdb reanalysed the 5' RACE reads using MiXCR and keeps one entry per CDR3 protein. The table shows 700,000 to 950,000 distinct CDR3 sequences, with roughly 50% occurring only once. This sample is drawn from a study of blood T cells in healthy people across ages. The study's findings and limits: Long-lived and aged donors differed, with more naive CD4+ cells and higher diversity in the long-lived.

The source is a man aged 25 to 45 in good health. Sequencing used blood.

CDR3 sequence reads: CSALAGGGDTQYF. CDR3 bases: TGCAGTGCCCTAGCGGGAGGGGGGGATACGCAGTATTTT. The chain employs TRBV20-1 and TRBJ2-3, with 12 bases identical to TRBD2. Germline V gene sequence: CDR1 DFQATT, CDR2 SNEGSKA (reference sequence). This CDR3 has 13 amino acids. Unmatched junction bases numbered 4, after V lost 6 bases and J lost 6 bases.